The rows below give T cell receptor beta chains drawn from one sample of a study of shared clonotypes between healthy human individuals. Assay used: immunoSEQ multiplex PCR; TCRdb lists only in-frame clones, some missing. The data hold some 700,000 clones, with around 90% observed a single time. The sequenced sample was memory CD8+ T cells from PBMCs. These receptors came from a man aged 18 to 29 in good health. Some clones in this sample may be carry-over from other donors' samples. Each CDR3 is given with its conserved first and last residue. D genes are given only for firm matches. The size of a clone is reported for some rows only, either as once, few or many, or as a class for expanded clones.

cdr3_length j_call clone_size d_call v_call cdr3_nt cdr3_aa
14 TRBJ1-1 - - TRBV28 TGTGCCAGCAGTTTAGGGACTGGGAACACTGAAGCTTTCTTT CASSLGTGNTEAFF
12 TRBJ2-7 once - TRBV7-9 TGTGCCAGCAGCCCCATTTTGGACGAGCAGTACTTC CASSPILDEQYF
16 TRBJ2-7 once - TRBV9 TGTGCCAGCAGCCATAAAGACAGGTCGGCCTCCTACGAGCAGTACTTC CASSHKDRSASYEQYF
17 TRBJ2-6 - TRBD1 TRBV27 TGTGCCAGCCAGAGGGACAGGGATGCTCCTGGGGCCAACGTCCTGACTTTC CASQRDRDAPGANVLTF
16 TRBJ2-4 - TRBD1 TRBV7-9 TGTGCCAGCAGCTACCGGGACAGGGAAGCCAAAAACATTCAGTACTTC CASSYRDREAKNIQYF
15 TRBJ2-2 - TRBD2 TRBV6-5 TGTGCCAGCAGCGAGGGAGGGCCGGGTACCGGGGAGCTGTTTTTT CASSEGGPGTGELFF
14 TRBJ2-2 - TRBD1 TRBV9 TGTGCCAGCAGCGCGGGACAGTGGTCCGGGGAGCTGTTTTTT CASSAGQWSGELFF
16 TRBJ2-1 many TRBD1 TRBV4-3 TGCGCCAGCAGCCAAGGCACCGGGACAGGGAGCAATGAGCAGTTCTTC CASSQGTGTGSNEQFF
14 TRBJ2-7 - - TRBV5-1 TGCGCCAGCAGCTTGGTTGCGGTTACCTACGAGCAGTACTTC CASSLVAVTYEQYF
15 TRBJ2-7 - TRBD2 TRBV9 TGTGCCAGCAGCTGGGGAGCGGGAGGCTCCTACGAGCAGTACTTC CASSWGAGGSYEQYF
15 TRBJ2-7 - TRBD1 TRBV27 TGTGCCAGCAGTCAAAGGACAGGGCTTTCCTACGAGCAGTACTTC CASSQRTGLSYEQYF
15 TRBJ2-7 - TRBD2 TRBV27 TGTGCCAGCCAGACGGTTAGCGGGAGCTCCTACGAGCAGTACTTC CASQTVSGSSYEQYF
17 TRBJ2-5 once TRBD1 TRBV18 TGTGCCAGCTCACCACCGCAGGGACAGGGGGGCCAAGAGACCCAGTACTTC CASSPPQGQGGQETQYF
12 TRBJ2-7 - - TRBV19 TGTGCCAGTAGTATTCAGGGGTACGAGCAGTACTTC CASSIQGYEQYF